This T cell receptor beta chain was recovered during a study of control samples from healthy donors and cancer patients. Worth noting for this clone: This sample includes further DNA sequences coding for the same CDR3.

Clones were sequenced by immunoSEQ multiplex PCR, and TCRdb holds only the in-frame ones, with some missing. In the table there are approximately 120,000 clones, around 87% of which are singletons. This CDR3 contains 15 residues. Unmatched junction bases numbered 6, after V lost 5 bases and J lost 0 bases. Germline V gives CDR1 SGHAT, CDR2 FQNNGV. This chain links TRBV11-2 with TRBJ1-1; 7 bases align to TRBD1. Sequenced input: blood. The origin of this receptor is a man aged 55 to 70 in good health. CDR3 sequence: CASSRQGGMNTEAFF. The CDR3 DNA reads as TGTGCCAGCAGCCGACAGGGAGGGATGAACACTGAAGCTTTCTTT.